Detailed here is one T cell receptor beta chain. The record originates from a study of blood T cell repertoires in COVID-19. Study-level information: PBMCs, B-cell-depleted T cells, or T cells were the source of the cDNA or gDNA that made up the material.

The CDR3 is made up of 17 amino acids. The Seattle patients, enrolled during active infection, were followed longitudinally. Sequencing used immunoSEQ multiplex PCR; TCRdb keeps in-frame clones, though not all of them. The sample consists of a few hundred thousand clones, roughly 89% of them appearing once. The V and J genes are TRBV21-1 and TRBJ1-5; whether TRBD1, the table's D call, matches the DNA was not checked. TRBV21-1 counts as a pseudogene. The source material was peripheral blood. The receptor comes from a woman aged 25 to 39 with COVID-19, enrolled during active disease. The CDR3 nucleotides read TGTGCCAGCAGCAAAGGGGGGACAGGGGCAAGGGGTCAGCCCCAGCATTTT. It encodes CASSKGGTGARGQPQHF.